This TCR beta chain was captured in a study of blood T cell repertoires in COVID-19. Study information: Samples representing acute and convalescent COVID-19 were sourced from the United States, Italy and Spain. Sources were T cells, B-cell-depleted T cells, or PBMCs; the material itself was cDNA or gDNA.

This CDR3 is 16 amino acids long. Germline-derived CDR1 and CDR2 are SGHTA and FQGTGA. The V segment lost 4 bases and the J segment 6 bases; nucleotides outside the gene matches: 5. In the source study's methods: Reference gene primer amplification gave estimated nucleated cell counts. Method: immunoSEQ multiplex PCR; TCRdb's copy keeps in-frame clones and lacks some. V and J calls and clone size come straight from that table; D and trimming were deduced from the DNA. The sample lists about 140,000 clones; 75% to 90% were seen once. The TCR comes from a man between 65 and 80 years old who had recovered from COVID-19. Sequencing was done on a sample of peripheral blood. The V call is TRBV7-3, the J call TRBJ2-1; 14 nucleotides line up with TRBD2. The CDR3 region is CASSSGLAGASNEQFF. DNA of the CDR3: TGTGCCAGCAGCTCGGGACTAGCGGGAGCATCCAATGAGCAGTTCTTC.